This T cell receptor beta chain appears in the sequencing data of a study of vaccination effects on CD4 cells after COVID-19. CDR1 is KGHSH and CDR2 is LQKENI in the germline V gene. Deletions cut 2 bases from V and 0 bases from J, with 14 bases between. The CDR3 has 18 residues. Data came from immunoSEQ multiplex PCR; TCRdb stores just in-frame clones and leaves some out. In the table there are roughly 53,000 clones, 75% to 80% of which are singletons. With the ViraFEST assay, the study expanded antigen-specific CD4+ T cells using viral peptide pools, then sequenced them. Culture lasted approximately 10 days before CD4+ T cell isolation. Nucleocapsid antibodies stayed negative before and after vaccination, showing no earlier SARS-CoV-2 infection. A word on this clone: Its specificity is not known.

This sequence originates from a human donor who received a COVID-19 vaccine. The specimen comprised CD4+ T cells from PBMCs cultured with HCoV-OC43 spike peptides, sampled before COVID-19 vaccination. Documented subset: HCoV-OC43 spike overlapping peptide pool stimulation. V gene TRBV18 combines with J gene TRBJ1-6; perhaps TRBD1 as D (5 bases). The DNA for the CDR3 is TGTGCCAGCTCACCAACCCGGCCGGGGCGCTCCTATAATTCACCCCTCCACTTT. Translated, it gives CASSPTRPGRSYNSPLHF.